Listed here are 26 T cell receptor beta chains from one sample, sequenced in a study of T-cell reconstitution after alpha-beta-depleted transplantation in children. Preparation of the TCRbeta library involved a method that used unique molecular identifiers. TCRdb redid the calling of the PCR reads with MiXCR, one entry per CDR3 protein. The sample lists more than 450,000 distinct CDR3 sequences, about 17% occurring once. The specimen comprised PBMCs from the stem cell graft donor, sampled from the stem cell graft. The receptors were sampled from a human donor who donated a stem cell graft to a child with acute lymphoblastic leukemia.

The rearrangement uses TRBV20-1 and TRBJ2-5; a possible D gene is TRBD1 (6 bases). The CDR3 runs 16 residues. The V end was cut by 1 base, the J end by 5 bases, with 20 bases between. Germline CDR1 DFQATT, CDR2 SNEGSKA (reference sequence). The CDR3 region is CSARGPTGTPRETQYF. The DNA for the CDR3 is TGCAGTGCTAGAGGCCCGACCGGGACACCCCGGGAGACCCAGTACTTC.

This clonotype was counted only a few times. The J gene is TRBJ2-1, the V gene TRBV5-1; maybe TRBD2 (6 bases). Germline V gene lookup returns CDR1 SGHRS and CDR2 YFSETQ. V lost 1 base and J lost 5, with 13 bases in between. The CDR3 runs to 15 residues. The CDR3 loop is CASSLWRELNNEQFF. The CDR3, as DNA: TGCGCCAGCAGCTTGTGGAGGGAACTAAACAATGAGCAGTTCTTC.

The table lists this clonotype with a few counts. CDR3 DNA: TGCAGTGCTAGAGATTGGGGGGACATCTTAAGTTCTGAAGCTTTCTTT. It codes for CSARDWGDILSSEAFF. The chain combines TRBV20-1 with TRBJ1-1, with D possibly matching TRBD1 (6 bases). V was trimmed by 0 bases and J by 6 bases, leaving 20 bases between them. The V gene's germline CDR1 is DFQATT and CDR2 SNEGSKA (reference sequence). This CDR3 comprises 16 residues.

This clonotype was detected only a few times. A junction boundary mismatches the germline segment, possibly from a read error. This chain connects TRBV7-8 to TRBJ2-7; TRBD2 aligns across 8 bases. Germline CDR1 reads SGHVS; CDR2 reads FQNEAQ. This CDR3 contains 16 residues. The CDR3 spells CVSSPLFGSGTYEQYF. As DNA, the CDR3 is TGTGTCAGCAGCCCCCTTTTTGGTAGCGGGACCTACGAGCAGTACTTC.

This clonotype was seen a few times. The gene calls are TRBV3-1 and TRBJ2-3, with D hard to call. Germline V gene data show CDR1 as LGHDT and CDR2 as YNNKEL (reference sequence). Trimming removed 2 bases from V and 1 base from J, with 13 bases in between. The CDR3 spans 16 residues. CDR3 DNA sequence: TGTGCCAGCAGCCAATGGTCTCCTCGTGGCACAGATACGCAGTATTTT. It yields the protein CASSQWSPRGTDTQYF.

This clonotype was observed a few times. This sequence joins TRBV25-1 and TRBJ1-1; D gene unclear. V shed 3 bases and J shed 8 bases, with 13 bases lying between them. Germline CDR1 and CDR2: MGHDK and SYGVNS. The length of the CDR3 is 13 residues. This chain's CDR3 is CASSEQWTFEAFF. The CDR3 DNA sequence: TGTGCCAGCAGTGAGCAATGGACGTTCGAAGCTTTCTTT.

This clonotype was counted a few times. The chain couples TRBV11-2 to TRBJ2-7; a weak D match, TRBD2 (5 bases). V was clipped by 8 bases and J by 6 bases, with 23 bases between them. Germline-derived CDR1 and CDR2 are SGHAT and FQNNGV. The CDR3 length is 15 residues. In nucleotides, the CDR3 is TGTGCCAGCTCGCCCGCGCCCAGAGGGAAGGGCGAGCAGTACTTC. It yields the protein CASSPAPRGKGEQYF.

This clonotype was observed a handful of times. The chain has TRBV6-5 and TRBJ2-7; D is uncertain. The V and J ends lost 5 bases and 4 bases respectively, with 15 bases between them. The CDR3 has 14 amino acids. The germline gives CDR1 MNHEY, CDR2 SVGAGI. The CDR3 DNA reads TGTGCCAGCAGTATTCGAAACAGTTTGTACGAGCAGTACTTC. This encodes CASSIRNSLYEQYF.

This clonotype was picked up a small number of times. The chain links TRBV20-1 to TRBJ1-1, with D possibly TRBD1 on 5 matching bases. The V end lost 4 bases, the J end lost 7 bases, and 16 bases lay between the germline ends. This CDR3 has 13 amino acids. Germline V gives CDR1 DFQATT, CDR2 SNEGSKA (reference sequence). The CDR3 loop reads CSANVRGTGEAFF. CDR3 coding DNA: TGCAGTGCTAACGTTCGAGGGACGGGTGAAGCTTTCTTT.

CDR3 amino acids: CSASPLKGGLNTEAFF. For the CDR3, the DNA is TGCAGTGCTAGTCCGCTAAAGGGGGGCCTGAACACTGAAGCTTTCTTT. This chain joins TRBV20-1 and TRBJ1-1, with D perhaps TRBD1 (6 bases). This CDR3 is built from 16 residues. Per the germline V gene, CDR1 is DFQATT and CDR2 is SNEGSKA (reference sequence). The V and J ends lost 3 bases and 0 bases respectively, with 17 bases between them.

This clonotype was counted only a few times. V and J are TRBV7-9 and TRBJ2-7; 7 bases are shared with TRBD1. The V and J ends lost 7 bases and 2 bases, in that order; junction bases with no gene match: 8. The V gene's germline CDR1 is SEHNR and CDR2 FQNEAQ (reference sequence). The CDR3 sequence is 14 residues long. CDR3 region: CASTSKGQPYEQYF. CDR3 DNA sequence: TGTGCCAGCACCTCAAAGGGACAGCCCTACGAGCAGTACTTC. Full variable domain (missing parts from reference TRBV7-9 and TRBJ2-7): DTGVSQNPRHKITKRGQNVTFRCDPISEHNRLYWYRQTLGQGPEFLTYFQNEAQLEKSRLLSDRFSAERPKGSFSTLEIQRTEQGDSAMYLCASTSKGQPYEQYFGPGTRLTVT.

A few counts support this clonotype. V is TRBV5-1 and J is TRBJ2-1, with D maybe TRBD2 (5 bases). Trimming took 0 bases from V and 6 from J, leaving 16 bases between them. CDR1 and CDR2 (germline): SGHRS, YFSETQ. The CDR3 contains 16 residues. The CDR3 spells CASSLGYGEGGNEQFF. In nucleotides, the CDR3 is TGCGCCAGCAGCTTGGGTTATGGAGAGGGTGGCAATGAGCAGTTCTTC.

The chain links TRBV29-1 to TRBJ2-1; TRBD2 agrees at 7 bases. Germline V gene sequence: CDR1 SQVTM, CDR2 ANQGSEA. This CDR3 has 16 amino acids. V lost 4 bases and J lost 4; bases outside the gene matches: 13. This chain's CDR3 is CSVGGVAGVGYNEQFF. The DNA for the CDR3 is TGCAGCGTTGGGGGAGTCGCGGGAGTGGGGTACAATGAGCAGTTCTTC.

The table lists this clonotype with a few counts. This sequence joins TRBV5-1 and TRBJ1-1, with D possibly matching TRBD1 (5 bases). Trimming stripped 6 bases from V and 5 bases from J, with 14 bases between. The CDR3 loop spans 13 amino acids. The germline CDR1 and CDR2 sequences are SGHRS and YFSETQ. The CDR3 protein is CASTEGLGTEAFF. The CDR3 nucleotides are TGCGCCAGCACAGAGGGGCTAGGGACTGAAGCTTTCTTT.

This clonotype was counted between two and nine times. The chain combines TRBV29-1 with TRBJ2-1, with D possibly TRBD1 on 5 matching bases. Germline V gives CDR1 SQVTM, CDR2 ANQGSEA. This CDR3 spans 13 amino acids. The V end was cut by 2 bases, the J end by 7 bases, with 12 bases between. CDR3 sequence: CSVERGRRNEQFF. DNA of the CDR3: TGCAGCGTTGAAAGGGGTCGGCGTAATGAGCAGTTCTTC.

The V and J genes are TRBV6-5 and TRBJ2-1; TRBD2 is a possible D gene (6 bases). The V gene lost 5 bases and the J gene lost 8 bases, with 19 bases spanning the gap. Germline CDR1 reads MNHEY; CDR2 reads SVGAGI. The CDR3 contains 15 residues. As DNA, the CDR3 is TGTGCCAGCAGTACCGTAACTAGCTTTGGCGATGAGCAGTTCTTC. Amino acid sequence: CASSTVTSFGDEQFF.

In this sample, this clonotype turned up a few times. The chain couples TRBV7-8 to TRBJ2-3; weak D call: TRBD2 (6 bases). The CDR3 is 14 amino acids. Trimming stripped 2 bases from V and 2 bases from J, with 8 bases between. Per germline, CDR1 SGHVS and CDR2 FQNEAQ. The CDR3 protein is CASSLRRATDTQYF. CDR3 coding DNA: TGTGCCAGCAGCTTAAGGAGGGCCACAGATACGCAGTATTTT. Drawing the rest from reference TRBV7-8 and TRBJ2-3, the complete variable domain is GAGVSQSPRYKVAKRGQDVALRCDPISGHVSLFWYQQALGQGPEFLTYFQNEAQLDKSGLPSDRFFAERPEGSVSTLKIQRTQQEDSAVYLCASSLRRATDTQYFGPGTRLTVL.

This chain links TRBV6-5 with TRBJ2-7; 7 nucleotides agree with TRBD1. The CDR3 consists of 17 residues. After removal of 0 bases from V and 3 bases from J, the junction contained 11 bases not matched to a gene. Germline values: CDR1 MNHEY, CDR2 SVGAGI. In DNA form, the CDR3 reads TGTGCCAGCAGTTACTCTGGGACAGACCCAGGGGGCTACGAGCAGTACTTC. It yields the protein CASSYSGTDPGGYEQYF.

This clonotype has only a few counts. The V gene is TRBV7-9, the J gene TRBJ2-5; D is possibly TRBD1 or TRBD2 (6 bases each). This CDR3 is built from 19 residues. Germline CDR1 is SEHNR and CDR2 is FQNEAQ (reference sequence). V lost 5 bases and J 1 base, leaving 26 bases between the germline ends. This CDR3 reads CASSGRGPTSRRRQETQYF. The DNA for the CDR3 is TGTGCCAGCAGCGGCAGGGGCCCGACTAGTAGAAGGCGCCAAGAGACCCAGTACTTC.

This clonotype was counted at least ten times. The chain couples TRBV27 to TRBJ2-7, with 12 bases aligning to TRBD2. The CDR3 runs 15 residues. The V gene end was trimmed by 4 bases and the J gene end by 4 bases; junction bases not matched to a gene: 5. Germline V gives CDR1 MNHEY, CDR2 SMNVEV (reference sequence). For the CDR3, the DNA is TGTGCCAGCAGTTCTCTAGCGGGAGGGACATACGAGCAGTACTTC. Translation gives CASSSLAGGTYEQYF.

This clonotype was recorded a few times. The chain is built from TRBV7-6 and TRBJ1-4; D is unclear. The germline V gene has CDR1 SGHVS and CDR2 FNYEAQ. V was cut by 5 bases and J by 0 bases, with 10 bases left in between. This CDR3 has 15 residues. This CDR3 reads CASSLDSTTNEKLFF. DNA of the CDR3: TGTGCCAGCAGCCTAGACTCTACAACTAATGAAAAACTGTTTTTT.

CDR3 sequence: CATSDLLNGYTF. For the CDR3, the DNA is TGTGCCACCAGTGATTTACTAAATGGCTACACCTTC. V and J are TRBV24-1 and TRBJ1-2; unclear D gene. The CDR3 is 12 residues long. Trimming stripped 1 base from V and 6 bases from J, with 5 bases between. Germline CDR1 reads KGHDR; CDR2 reads SFDVKD.

The chain joins TRBV27 to TRBJ2-2, with D possibly called TRBD1 or TRBD2 (5 bases each). In germline, CDR1 is MNHEY, CDR2 SMNVEV (reference sequence). The CDR3 is 16 residues long. With 5 bases removed from V and 0 bases from J, the gap between germline ends came to 13 bases. Written as DNA, the CDR3 is TGTGCCAGCAGTAAACCGGGACGCTCGAACACCGGGGAGCTGTTTTTT. Protein product: CASSKPGRSNTGELFF.

The chain carries TRBV6-5 and TRBJ1-1, with D perhaps TRBD1 (5 bases). Trimming removed 3 bases from V and 1 base from J, with 6 bases in between. This CDR3 contains 13 residues. Germline-derived CDR1 and CDR2 are MNHEY and SVGAGI. The CDR3, as DNA: TGTGCCAGCAGTTATACAGGGAACACTGAAGCTTTCTTT. Residues: CASSYTGNTEAFF.

The chain combines TRBV7-3 with TRBJ2-3; 7 positions agree with TRBD2. The CDR3 consists of 15 residues. Germline V gene sequence: CDR1 SGHTA, CDR2 FQGTGA. J lost 0 bases, V lost 5 bases, and 5 bases had no gene match. For the CDR3, the DNA is TGTGCCAGCAGCACCGGGACTACCAGCACAGATACGCAGTATTTT. Translation gives CASSTGTTSTDTQYF.

V and J are TRBV4-1 and TRBJ2-2, with D hard to call. Germline V gene sequence: CDR1 MGHRA, CDR2 YSYEKL. V lost 4 bases and J lost 6, with 9 bases in between. The CDR3 is 13 residues long. This CDR3 is CASSPGSAGELFF. The CDR3 DNA follows: TGCGCCAGCAGCCCAGGCTCCGCCGGGGAGCTGTTTTTT.